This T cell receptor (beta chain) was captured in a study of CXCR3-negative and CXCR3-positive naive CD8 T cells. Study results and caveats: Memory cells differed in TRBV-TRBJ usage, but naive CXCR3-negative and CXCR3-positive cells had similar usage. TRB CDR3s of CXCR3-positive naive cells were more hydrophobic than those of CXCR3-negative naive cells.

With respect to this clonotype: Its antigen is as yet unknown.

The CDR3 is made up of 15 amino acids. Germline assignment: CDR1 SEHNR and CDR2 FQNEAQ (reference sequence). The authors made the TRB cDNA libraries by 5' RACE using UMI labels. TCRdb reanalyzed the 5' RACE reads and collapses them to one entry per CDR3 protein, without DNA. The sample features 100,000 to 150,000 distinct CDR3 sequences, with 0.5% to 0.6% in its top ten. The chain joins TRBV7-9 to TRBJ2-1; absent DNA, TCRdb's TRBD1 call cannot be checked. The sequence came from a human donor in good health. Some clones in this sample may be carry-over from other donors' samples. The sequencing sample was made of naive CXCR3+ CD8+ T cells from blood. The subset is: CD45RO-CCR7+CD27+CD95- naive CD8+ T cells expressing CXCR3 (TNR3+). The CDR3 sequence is CASRQPGQPGVEQFF.